Sequencing of this TCR beta chain was carried out in a study of cytomegalovirus exposure and HLA in healthy donors. Per the germline V gene, CDR1 is KGHSH and CDR2 is LQKENI. Trimming pared 1 base from V and 4 bases from J, leaving 11 bases between. The CDR3 is 16 residues long. Primers included in the PCR were 60 Vbeta and 13 Jbeta primers. Sequenced by immunoSEQ multiplex PCR; TCRdb stores in-frame clones only, minus some. Of about 120,000 clones in the sample, over 65% were seen once. Specimen: PBMCs. V usage is TRBV18 and J usage is TRBJ1-6; perhaps TRBD1 as D (5 bases). This TCR came from a woman in her thirties or forties in good health and CMV-seropositive. CDR3 coding DNA: TGTGCCAGCTCACCACTCGAAGGACATTATAATTCACCCCTCCACTTT. It yields the protein CASSPLEGHYNSPLHF. The full variable domain, in which reference TRBV18 and TRBJ1-6 provide the parts outside the CDR3, is NAGVMQNPRHLVRRRGQEARLRCSPMKGHSHVYWYRQLPEEGLKFMVYLQKENIIDESGMPKERFSAEFPKEGPSILRIQQVVRGDSAAYFCASSPLEGHYNSPLHFGNGTRLTVT.